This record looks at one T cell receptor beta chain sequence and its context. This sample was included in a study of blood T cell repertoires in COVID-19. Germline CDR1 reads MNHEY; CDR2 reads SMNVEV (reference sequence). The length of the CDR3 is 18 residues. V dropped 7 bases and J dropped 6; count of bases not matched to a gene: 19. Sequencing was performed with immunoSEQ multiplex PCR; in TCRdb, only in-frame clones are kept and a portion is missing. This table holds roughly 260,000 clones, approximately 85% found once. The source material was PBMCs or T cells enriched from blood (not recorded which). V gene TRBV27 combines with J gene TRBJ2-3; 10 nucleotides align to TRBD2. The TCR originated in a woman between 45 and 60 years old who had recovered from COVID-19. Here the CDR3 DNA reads TGTGCCAGCACCCCGCCCCGGCTAGCGGGAGTGCGGAGGGATACGCAGTATTTT. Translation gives CASTPPRLAGVRRDTQYF.